The T cell receptor (beta chain) described here comes from a study of blood T cells in healthy people across ages. General study points: A roughly linear fall in TCR beta diversity per million T cells was seen with increasing age.

The sample providers were healthy Caucasian people from Russia, aged roughly 6 to 95. Per-sample yields of isolated PBMCs were at least 6.5 million. Using a J-beta primer mix together with a sample-barcoded 5' primer, a second PCR was run for roughly 6 to 12 cycles. A template-switch adaptor that had 12 random nucleotides put a tag on each cDNA molecule. MiXCR, applied by TCRdb to the 5' RACE reads, yields one record per CDR3 protein. The sample comprises 700,000 or so distinct CDR3 sequences, roughly two fifths of which are singletons, and approximately 31% rests with the top ten. This clonotype was observed a few times. Its specificity is unknown. Trimming left V 3 bases short and J 3 bases short, with 15 bases between. Germline CDR1 is LGHDT and CDR2 is YNNKEL (reference sequence). This CDR3 spans 15 amino acids.

The clonotype comes from a man at least 80 years old in good health. The sample consisted of blood. The V and J genes are TRBV3-1 and TRBJ2-7, with D possibly called TRBD1 or TRBD2 (7 bases each). Here the CDR3 reads CASSQGTRGGYEQYF. DNA for the CDR3: TGTGCCAGCAGCCAGGGTACCAGGGGGGGCTACGAGCAGTACTTC.